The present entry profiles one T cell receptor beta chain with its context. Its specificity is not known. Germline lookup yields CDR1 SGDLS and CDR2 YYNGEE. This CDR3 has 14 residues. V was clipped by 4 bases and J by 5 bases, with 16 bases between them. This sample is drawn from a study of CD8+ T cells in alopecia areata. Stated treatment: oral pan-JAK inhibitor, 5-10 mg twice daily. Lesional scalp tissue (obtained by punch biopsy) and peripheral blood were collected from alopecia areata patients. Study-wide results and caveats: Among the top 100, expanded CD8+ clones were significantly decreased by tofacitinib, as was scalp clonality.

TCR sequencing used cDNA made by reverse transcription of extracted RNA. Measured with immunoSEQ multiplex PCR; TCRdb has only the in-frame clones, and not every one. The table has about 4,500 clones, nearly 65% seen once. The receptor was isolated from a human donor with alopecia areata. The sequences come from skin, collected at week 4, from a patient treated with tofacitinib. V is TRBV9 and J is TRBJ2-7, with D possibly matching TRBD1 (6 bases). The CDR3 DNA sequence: TGTGCCAGCAGCCATTCGACAGGAATGCACGAGCAGTACTTC. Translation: CASSHSTGMHEQYF.